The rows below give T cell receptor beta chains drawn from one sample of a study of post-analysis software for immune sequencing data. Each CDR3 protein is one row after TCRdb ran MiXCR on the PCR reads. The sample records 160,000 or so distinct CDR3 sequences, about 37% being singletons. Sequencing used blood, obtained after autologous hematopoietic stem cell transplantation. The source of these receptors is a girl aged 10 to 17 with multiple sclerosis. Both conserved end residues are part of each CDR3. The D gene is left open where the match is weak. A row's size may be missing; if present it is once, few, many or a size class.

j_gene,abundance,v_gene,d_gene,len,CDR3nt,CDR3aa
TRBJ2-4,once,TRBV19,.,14,TGTGCCAGCAGAACCAGGTTGGGGAAAAACATTCAGTACTTC,CASRTRLGKNIQYF
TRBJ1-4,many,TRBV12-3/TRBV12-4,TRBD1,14,TGTGCCAGCAGGCACAGGGGGCGCGATGAAAAACTGTTTTTT,CASRHRGRDEKLFF
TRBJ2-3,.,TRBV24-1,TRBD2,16,TGTGCCACCAGTGGATCGCGGGGGGCAGGAGCAGATACGCAGTATTTT,CATSGSRGAGADTQYF
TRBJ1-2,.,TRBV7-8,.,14,TGTGCCAGCAGCGCAGGGGTTTTTAACTATGGCTACACCTTC,CASSAGVFNYGYTF
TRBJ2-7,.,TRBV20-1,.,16,TGCAGTGCTAGAGATTTCTTTGGGACCAAATCCTACGAGCAGTACTTC,CSARDFFGTKSYEQYF
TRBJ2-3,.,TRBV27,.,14,TGTGCCAGCAGTTTATACTGGGGCCCAGATACGCAGTATTTT,CASSLYWGPDTQYF
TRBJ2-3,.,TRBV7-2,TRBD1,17,TGTGCCAGCAGCTTAAGGGGGACAGGGAGTATTGCAGATACGCAGTATTTT,CASSLRGTGSIADTQYF
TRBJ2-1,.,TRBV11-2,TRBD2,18,TGTGCCAGCAGCGCCGGACTAGCGGGAGCTTTCTCCTACAGTGAGCAGTTCTTC,CASSAGLAGAFSYSEQFF
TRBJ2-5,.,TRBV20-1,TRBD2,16,TGCAGTGCTAGGACGGTGCTTAGCGGGAGACCTCGGGAGCAGTACTTC,CSARTVLSGRPREQYF
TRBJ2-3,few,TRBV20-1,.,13,TGCAGTGCCTGGGGAGTTAATACAGATACGCAGTATTTT,CSAWGVNTDTQYF
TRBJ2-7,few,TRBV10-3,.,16,TGTGCCATCAGTGAGTCGGGGGGTGGCATGACCTACGAGCAGTACTTC,CAISESGGGMTYEQYF
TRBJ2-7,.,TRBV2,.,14,TGTGCCAGCAGTACCGAGGGACGGGTCTTCGAGCAGTACTTC,CASSTEGRVFEQYF
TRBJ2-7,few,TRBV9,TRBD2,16,TGTGCCAGCAGCCCCAACACCGGGACTACAATTTACGAGCAGTACTTC,CASSPNTGTTIYEQYF
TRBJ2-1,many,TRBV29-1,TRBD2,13,TGCAGCGTTGGGACTAGCGGGAGGAATGAGCAGTTCTTC,CSVGTSGRNEQFF
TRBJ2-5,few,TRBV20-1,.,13,TGCAGTGCCCTAGACCCCTCGGGGGAGACCCAGTACTTC,CSALDPSGETQYF
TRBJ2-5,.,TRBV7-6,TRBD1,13,TGTGCCAGCAGCTTTCAGGGGGCGCAGGCCCAGTACTTC,CASSFQGAQAQYF
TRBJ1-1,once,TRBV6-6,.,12,TGTGCCAGCAGCTTAGGATGGGCTGAAGCTTTCTTT,CASSLGWAEAFF
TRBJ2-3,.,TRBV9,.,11,TGTGCCGGCAGCGTAGGGGATACGCAGTATTTT,CAGSVGDTQYF
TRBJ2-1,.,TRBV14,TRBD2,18,TGTGCCAGCAGCCCGAGATTTGGACTAGCGGGAGACATGAATGAGCAGTTCTTC,CASSPRFGLAGDMNEQFF
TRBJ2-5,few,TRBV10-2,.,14,TGCGCCAGCAGTGACGGGGGAGACTGGGAGACCCAGTACTTC,CASSDGGDWETQYF
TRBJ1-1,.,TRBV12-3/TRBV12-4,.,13,TGTGCCTGCAGCTCAGGGGCGCGGACTGAAGCTTTCTTT,CACSSGARTEAFF
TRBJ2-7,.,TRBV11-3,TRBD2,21,TGTGCCAGCAGCTTAGAGAGAGGAGAGACTAGCGGACTTTCTATTCCCTACGAGCAGTACTTC,CASSLERGETSGLSIPYEQYF
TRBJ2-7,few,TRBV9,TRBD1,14,TGTGCCAGCAGCACGGGACAGGCGGCCTACGAGCAGTACTTC,CASSTGQAAYEQYF
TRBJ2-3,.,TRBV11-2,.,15,TGTGCCAGCAGCTTAGATCGAGGCCGCACAGATACGCAGTATTTT,CASSLDRGRTDTQYF
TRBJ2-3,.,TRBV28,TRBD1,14,TGTGCCCATACCGGGACAGGGGCGGTAGATACGCAGTATTTT,CAHTGTGAVDTQYF
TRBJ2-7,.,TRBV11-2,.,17,TGTGCCAGCAGCTTAGCTGGCGGGAGCAGGGGCTTTGGGGAGCAGTACTTC,CASSLAGGSRGFGEQYF
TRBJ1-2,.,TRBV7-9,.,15,TGTGCCAGCAGTTTTTCAGAAAGGGCCCTCCTCCAACCCACCTTC,CASSFSERALLQPTF
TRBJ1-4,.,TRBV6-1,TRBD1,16,TGTGCCAGCAGTATGGACAGGGGAAATCCTAATGAAAAACTGTTTTTT,CASSMDRGNPNEKLFF
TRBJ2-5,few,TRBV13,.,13,TGTGCCAGCAGCTTAGTTAACCAAGAGACCCAGTACTTC,CASSLVNQETQYF